Each of the 20 T cell receptor beta chains below was sequenced from the same sample in a study of cytomegalovirus exposure and HLA in healthy donors. The PCR had 60 Vbeta and 13 Jbeta primers. TCRdb keeps only in-frame clones here, not all; method: immunoSEQ multiplex PCR. The sample lists fewer than 130,000 clones, roughly 69% occurring once. The sample was PBMCs. The receptors shown here come from a man between 50 and 59 years old in good health and CMV-seropositive.

On this clone: Other DNA variants within this sample encode the same CDR3. The J gene is TRBJ1-1, the V gene TRBV19, with D unclear. The V and J ends lost 3 bases and 0 bases respectively, with 8 bases between them. CDR1 LNHDA and CDR2 SQIVND come from the germline V gene (reference sequence). This CDR3 spans 14 amino acids. The CDR3 sequence: CASSIPSLNTEAFF. The CDR3 DNA is TGTGCCAGTAGTATTCCGAGTCTGAACACTGAAGCTTTCTTT.

The chain has TRBV5-1 and TRBJ2-1, with 7 bases aligning to TRBD2. Germline loops: CDR1 SGHRS, CDR2 YFSETQ. The CDR3 extends over 15 amino acids. V lost 4 bases to trimming and J lost 5 bases; unmatched junction nucleotides: 9. CDR3 sequence: CASSPEAGYNNEQFF. In DNA form, the CDR3 reads TGCGCCAGCAGCCCAGAAGCGGGGTATAACAATGAGCAGTTCTTC.

This chain links TRBV25-1 with TRBJ2-3, with 8 bases identical to TRBD2. V lost 4 bases and J lost 0; bases outside the gene matches: 9. Germline V gives CDR1 MGHDK, CDR2 SYGVNS. The CDR3 length is 17 residues. The CDR3 sequence is CASSGSLSGGSTDTQYF. CDR3 nucleotides: TGTGCCAGCAGTGGGTCTTTGAGCGGGGGTAGCACAGATACGCAGTATTTT.

This clone was seen a handful of times. The chain joins TRBV28 to TRBJ1-2, with a possible D match to TRBD1 (6 bases). This CDR3 comprises 12 residues. Looked up from germline, CDR1 is MDHEN and CDR2 is SYDVKM. Trimming cost V 6 bases and J 8 bases, with 13 bases left between them. The CDR3 DNA sequence: TGTGCCAGCAGAACAGGGCTCTGGGGCTACACCTTC. Encoded protein: CASRTGLWGYTF.

Concerning this clone: At one boundary the junction diverges from the germline segment, which might be a read error. This sequence joins TRBV28 and TRBJ2-6; tentative D call: TRBD1 (6 bases). The CDR3 is 13 residues long. The germline gives CDR1 MDHEN, CDR2 SYDVKM. CDR3 loop: CASSLSGANGLTF. The CDR3 DNA sequence: TGTGCCAGCAGTTTATCAGGGGCCAACGGCCTGACTTTC.

With regard to this clone: Other DNA sequences in the same sample also yield this CDR3. The chain employs TRBV11-3 and TRBJ2-3; D gene ambiguous. Trimming removed 4 bases at V and 1 base at J, with 6 bases between. The V gene's germline CDR1 is SGHNT and CDR2 YENEEA. CDR3 length equals 13 residues. The CDR3 coding sequence is TGTGCCAGCAGCTGGAGAGGCACAGATACGCAGTATTTT. Amino acid sequence: CASSWRGTDTQYF.

The chain links TRBV6-1 to TRBJ1-5; a possible D gene is TRBD1 (5 bases). The CDR3 length is 17 residues. Germline CDR1 reads MNHNS; CDR2 reads SASEGT. Trimming left V 2 bases short and J 2 bases short, with 16 bases between. The CDR3 coding sequence is TGTGCCAGCAGTGAATGGGGGGGAGGGGCCGGCAATCAGCCCCAGCATTTT. As protein: CASSEWGGGAGNQPQHF.

V is TRBV19 and J is TRBJ2-5, with 13 bases aligning to TRBD2. This CDR3 region has 15 residues. Germline V gene sequence: CDR1 LNHDA, CDR2 SQIVND (reference sequence). After removal of 4 bases from V and 5 bases from J, the junction contained 4 bases not matched to a gene. CDR3 sequence reads: CASSTSTSGGETQYF. In DNA form, the CDR3 reads TGTGCCAGTAGTACCTCGACTAGCGGGGGGGAGACCCAGTACTTC.

The chain joins TRBV5-5 to TRBJ2-1; possible D gene TRBD2, 5 bases. This CDR3 comprises 16 residues. Germline CDR1 and CDR2: SGHKS and YYEKEE (reference sequence). V was trimmed by 0 bases and J by 9 bases, leaving 19 bases between them. CDR3 residues: CASSLAQIAQAGEQFF. The DNA for the CDR3 is TGTGCCAGCAGCTTGGCCCAGATAGCGCAGGCAGGTGAGCAGTTCTTC. Supplemented by reference TRBV5-5 and TRBJ2-1, the full variable domain reads DAGVTQSPTHLIKTRGQQVTLRCSPISGHKSVSWYQQVLGQGPQFIFQYYEKEERGRGNFPDRFSARQFPNYSSELNVNALLLGDSALYLCASSLAQIAQAGEQFFGPGTRLTVL.

The rearrangement uses TRBV10-1 and TRBJ2-2; 8 nucleotides agree with TRBD2. The germline V gene encodes CDR1 WNHNN and CDR2 SYGVQD (reference sequence). This CDR3 has 16 residues. Trimming at V came to 6 bases and at J to 3 bases, leaving 9 bases not matched to a gene. CDR3 region: CASSPPGTRDTGELFF. The CDR3 coding sequence is TGCGCCAGCAGCCCCCCCGGGACTAGGGACACCGGGGAGCTGTTTTTT.

This chain connects TRBV5-1 to TRBJ1-2; 8 bases fit TRBD1. This CDR3 has 15 residues. The junction had 8 bases not matched to a gene; V was cut back by 2 bases and J by 5 bases. Per germline, CDR1 SGHRS and CDR2 YFSETQ. CDR3 sequence: CASSLSGGEVYGYTF. DNA for the CDR3: TGCGCCAGCAGCTTATCAGGGGGCGAAGTATATGGCTACACCTTC.

The rearrangement links TRBV4-1 to TRBJ2-7; weak D call: TRBD1 (5 bases). CDR1 and CDR2 (germline): MGHRA, YSYEKL. Trimming cost V 4 bases and J 0 bases, with 13 bases left between them. CDR3 length: 15 residues. The CDR3 sequence is CASSPFGADSYEQYF. CDR3 sequence (DNA): TGCGCCAGCAGCCCCTTTGGGGCTGACTCCTACGAGCAGTACTTC.

This chain uses TRBV4-1 with TRBJ1-4; tentatively, D is TRBD1 (6 bases). V lost 4 bases to trimming and J lost 2 bases, with 20 bases between them. CDR1 and CDR2 (germline): MGHRA, YSYEKL. CDR3 size: 18 residues. The CDR3 DNA follows: TGCGCCAGCAGCCCTTCGAGGGGGGGATTTCGGACTAATGAAAAACTGTTTTTT. Protein sequence: CASSPSRGGFRTNEKLFF.

This chain connects TRBV20-1 to TRBJ2-7; D unclear. Trimming took 0 bases from V and 7 from J, leaving 7 bases between them. The CDR3 sequence is 11 residues long. Germline CDR1 is DFQATT and CDR2 is SNEGSKA (reference sequence). The CDR3 is CSARDLGEQYF. DNA for the CDR3: TGCAGTGCTAGAGATCTCGGGGAGCAGTACTTC.

V gene TRBV2 combines with J gene TRBJ2-1, with 8 nucleotides matching TRBD2. The J segment lost 5 bases and the V segment lost 4 bases, leaving 10 bases of the junction unmatched. This CDR3 is built from 16 residues. The V gene's germline CDR1 is SNHLY and CDR2 FYNNEI. The CDR3 reads CASSVLAGLVDNEQFF. The CDR3, as DNA: TGTGCCAGCAGTGTTTTAGCGGGACTAGTTGACAATGAGCAGTTCTTC.

The chain carries TRBV28 and TRBJ2-7; 10 bases line up with TRBD1. The length of the CDR3 is 14 residues. From germline, CDR1 is MDHEN and CDR2 SYDVKM. V lost 3 bases to trimming and J lost 4 bases; unmatched junction nucleotides: 3. The CDR3 nucleotides read TGTGCCAGCAGTTTTTTGGGACAGGGGTACGAGCAGTACTTC. It translates to CASSFLGQGYEQYF.

V and J are TRBV6-1 and TRBJ1-2; D is possibly TRBD1 (5 bases). V was cut by 6 bases and J by 2 bases, with 13 bases left in between. The CDR3 runs 14 residues. Germline V CDR1 and CDR2: MNHNS, SASEGT. The CDR3 protein is CASRTDTSNYGYTF. Written as DNA, the CDR3 is TGTGCCAGCAGGACGGACACCTCCAACTATGGCTACACCTTC.

V usage is TRBV29-1 and J usage is TRBJ2-3, with D perhaps matching TRBD2 (6 bases). Germline CDR1 is SQVTM and CDR2 is ANQGSEA. The CDR3 contains 13 residues. V lost 7 bases and J 6 bases, leaving 17 bases between the germline ends. DNA of the CDR3: TGCAGCGCACAAGCGGGTAAGGGGGATACGCAGTATTTT. Amino acid sequence: CSAQAGKGDTQYF.

This clone appeared a single time. Mismatch with germline at one junction end may stem from a read error. The chain combines TRBV6-5 with TRBJ1-1, with TRBD1 matching over 7 bases. The CDR3 is 12 residues long. The germline V gene encodes CDR1 MNHEY and CDR2 SVGAGI. Here the CDR3 reads CASSYPTGTAHF. CDR3 nucleotide sequence: TGTGCCAGCAGTTACCCGACGGGGACAGCTCACTTT.

The chain recombines TRBV2 with TRBJ2-3; D is possibly TRBD2 (6 bases). Germline V lookup: CDR1 SNHLY, CDR2 FYNNEI. V lost 7 bases, J lost 0 bases, and 14 bases lay in between. The CDR3 length is 15 residues. CDR3 region: CASTLRDSSTDTQYF. The CDR3 DNA sequence: TGTGCCAGCACCCTCCGGGACTCTAGCACAGATACGCAGTATTTT.